This T cell receptor (beta chain) was recorded in a study of human T cells and chemical hapten exposure (dated by TCRdb to the early 2020s). Some background on the complete study: For sensitization, 2% DPC in acetone was applied to a roughly 2 cm by roughly 2 cm area of upper inner arm skin. Patients additionally received weekly therapeutic DPC doses to the scalp throughout the approximately 25-week study period. Patch tests used Finn chambers with 0.01% DPC on the upper back, scored after 6 days by International Contact Dermatitis Research Group standards. Alopecia areata with under or over 50% scalp involvement, alopecia totalis and alopecia universalis were represented in the patient cohort, which was mostly female. Libraries were pooled for sequencing, and per-sample TCR yields varied mainly because of small differences in library volumes within the pool. Peripheral blood TCR repertoire changes were tracked in vivo in alopecia patients during primary and secondary sensitization to the hapten diphenylcyclopropenone (DPC). Blood was sampled from patients pre-sensitization (week 0) and at 2, 6 and about 24 weeks after DPC sensitization. For TCR sequencing, blood came from 25 to 35 alopecia patients at anywhere from one to four time points (pre-sensitization, 2, 6 and 24 weeks).

Study-wide conclusions, independent of this receptor: The number of PT1 expanded TCRs positively correlated with patch test score, significant at thresholds 8, 16 and 32 but not 4. Because every patient had alopecia, a presumed autoimmune disease, the patients' immune response might differ from that of healthy individuals. Expanded TCRs formed significantly more large CDR3 similarity clusters than pre-sensitization or healthy control sets, consistent with antigen-driven responses. DPC sensitization did not change the number of TCRs with a frequency above 1 in 1000, and there was no evidence of changes in global repertoire structure. After repeated subsampling, the strength of the expansion versus patch-test correlation and the threshold at which it became significant changed.

The CDR3, cysteine through phenylalanine, is 15 amino acids long. CDR3 DNA is the only sequence kept; it has 45 bases, read in frame from the first base. CDR1 and CDR2 were assigned from the germline V gene as KGHSH and LQKENI. Trimming takes 3 bases from V and 5 bases from J, and the germline ends sit 14 bases apart. Library method: RACE. The instrument was a NextSeq 500. During library preparation, unique molecular identifiers were attached to individual cDNA molecules so that TCRs could be counted in a quantitative, reproducible way. Each blood RNA sample was used to sequence both TCR alpha and TCR beta chains. The source study handled its data this way. A median of around 96,000 TCRs per sample was observed, with a range of about 20,000 to 750,000. V, J and CDR3 annotation of the TCR reads was performed with the Decombinator software suite. For PS versus PT1 abundance plots, all samples were subsampled to the same number of TCRs (28,000). TCRs were defined as expanded if absent before sensitization and observed at least eight times at the 2-week time point. The public reads were reprocessed in TCRdb via fastp at Q25 and MiXCR, keeping in-frame beta chains. Each CDR3 protein gets just one entry, which takes the most common genes and DNA from the rows behind it. The V and J calls and clone size are TCRdb's, not the authors'. This sample comprises roughly 380,000 distinct CDR3 sequences, over 6% of them detected only once. Of the sample, about 5.6% is held by the ten largest clones.

This clonotype has ten or more counts. Which antigen it targets is not known. No clone much larger than this one lies a single base away; base qualities are absent. The time point label, as the study defines it: patch test 2, 6 weeks after DPC sensitization. The treatment or condition label, read with the paper, signifies: therapeutic diphenylcyclopropenone sensitization with weekly scalp DPC. Blood at each patch-test visit was drawn before the patch test was applied. Patients were considered eligible if aged 18 to 70, diagnosed with alopecia and deemed suitable for DPC therapy, and patients were excluded if pregnant. Total RNA was extracted from unfractionated whole blood collected in Tempus Blood RNA tubes.

The material was whole blood, obtained in connection with sensitization to the hapten diphenylcyclopropenone (DPC). This TCR derives from a woman under 30 with alopecia areata. Some clones in this sample may be carry-over from other donors' samples. The sequence is built from TRBV18 and TRBJ1-5, with TRBD1 perhaps the D gene, on 6 matching bases. The CDR3 protein sequence reads: CASSPSRGGHQPQHF. Read as DNA, the sequence is TGTGCCAGCTCACCCAGCAGGGGAGGGCATCAGCCCCAGCATTTT.